This T cell receptor beta chain is drawn from a study of CD8 T cells in ankylosing spondylitis. This CDR3 region has 14 residues. Trimming cost V 6 bases and J 4 bases, with 15 bases left between them. The germline gives CDR1 SGHTA, CDR2 FQGNSA. Study-wide findings and caveats: What seemed typical of ankylosing spondylitis blood was a TCR beta motif built from several highly homologous variants. Certain motif variants had earlier been reported in reactive arthritis synovial fluid and blood. Clones linked to the disease showed a CD8+ phenotype. They occurred at relatively low frequencies in peripheral blood.

Library preparation for TCR beta used quantitative 5'-RACE with molecular barcodes. TCRdb processed the 5' RACE reads anew with MiXCR; each CDR3 protein has one entry. Of approximately 250,000 distinct CDR3 sequences in the sample, about 24% are singletons; the top ten hold over 0.55%. Worth noting for this clonotype: The antigen is unknown.

The sequence was collected from a male donor with ankylosing spondylitis or in good health (not recorded which). The sequenced sample was blood, either unsorted or a sorted T cell fraction (not recorded which). The chain recombines TRBV7-2 with TRBJ2-5; tentatively, D is TRBD1 (6 bases). CDR3 residues: CASSSGDIGETQYF. The CDR3 nucleotides are TGTGCCAGCAGTTCCGGGGACATTGGAGAGACCCAGTACTTC.